The 21 T cell receptor beta chains reported below all come from one sample, sequenced in a study of T cells in Graves' hyperthyroidism and ophthalmopathy. RNA transcripts served as the template for amplifying TCR beta CDR3 regions. A first-round RT-PCR of the TCR CDR3 used the HTBI primer set. One entry per CDR3 protein results from TCRdb running MiXCR on the multiplex PCR reads. The table has around 340,000 distinct CDR3 sequences, around 23% seen once. The sequenced sample was blood. The receptors were gathered from a woman aged 45 to 65 with Graves' hyperthyroidism.

This clonotype was observed at least ten times. CDR3 in DNA: TGTGCCGTACAGGGGATTCGTAGAGATACGCAGTATTTT. Its protein product is CAVQGIRRDTQYF. V is TRBV6-1 and J is TRBJ2-3; the match to TRBD1 covers 7 bases. The CDR3 has 13 residues. The junction had 10 bases not matched to a gene; V was cut back by 11 bases and J by 5 bases. CDR1 is MNHNS and CDR2 is SASEGT in the germline V gene.

This chain uses TRBV2 with TRBJ1-1; the match to TRBD1 covers 10 bases. J was trimmed by 4 bases and V by 8 bases; bases with no gene match: 10. This CDR3 spans 15 amino acids. Germline CDR1 is SNHLY and CDR2 is FYNNEI. CDR3 loop: CASGKTGGSGTEAFF. CDR3 sequence (DNA): TGTGCCAGCGGAAAGACAGGGGGCTCGGGCACTGAAGCTTTCTTT.

This clonotype was counted ten times or more. J is TRBJ1-5 and V is TRBV24-1; 8 bases agree with TRBD1. Per germline, CDR1 KGHDR and CDR2 SFDVKD. The CDR3 loop spans 15 amino acids. J was trimmed by 7 bases and V by 4 bases; bases with no gene match: 8. CDR3 nucleotides: TGTGCCACCAGTGAAAGCAGGGGGCGCGGGCAGCCCCAGCATTTT. Protein product: CATSESRGRGQPQHF.

J is TRBJ2-3 and V is TRBV24-1; TRBD2 matches at 12 bases. CDR1 KGHDR and CDR2 SFDVKD come from the germline V gene. Trimming took 4 bases from V and 5 from J; bases not matched to a gene: 6. The CDR3 has 16 residues. The CDR3 loop is CATSDLAGGPRDTQYF. DNA of the CDR3: TGTGCCACCAGTGACCTAGCGGGAGGGCCTAGAGATACGCAGTATTTT.

This clonotype was recorded at least ten times. The chain carries TRBV28 and TRBJ2-1; D remains unclear. Germline V CDR1 and CDR2: MDHEN, SYDVKM. Deletions cut 4 bases from V and 5 bases from J, with 24 bases between. There are 18 residues in the CDR3. The CDR3 DNA reads as TGTGCCAGCAGTTCCGCGAAGGAACAGCGCAGGTGGAACAATGAGCAGTTCTTC. It is translated as CASSSAKEQRRWNNEQFF.

The chain recombines TRBV2 with TRBJ1-3; D perhaps matches TRBD1 (5 bases). The ends were cut back, 7 bases at V and 5 bases at J, with 12 bases in the middle. Germline V gene lookup returns CDR1 SNHLY and CDR2 FYNNEI. The CDR3 totals 13 residues. The CDR3 nucleotides read TGTGCCAGCAAACGGGACGGACGAAACACCATATATTTT. Translation: CASKRDGRNTIYF.

This clonotype was detected many times. The chain combines TRBV11-3 with TRBJ2-1; D perhaps matches TRBD1 (6 bases). V gave up 1 base and J gave up 2 bases, with 18 bases separating them. Per the germline V gene, CDR1 is SGHNT and CDR2 is YENEEA. The CDR3 extends over 18 amino acids. The CDR3 nucleotides are TGTGCCAGCAGCTTAGTTATTTGGGGGCCACCGGCCTACAATGAGCAGTTCTTC. This encodes CASSLVIWGPPAYNEQFF.

This clonotype showed up just a few times. This sequence joins TRBV27 and TRBJ1-2; the match to TRBD1 covers 11 bases. The J segment lost 4 bases and the V segment lost 5 bases, leaving 9 bases of the junction unmatched. The germline gives CDR1 MNHEY, CDR2 SMNVEV (reference sequence). CDR3 length equals 16 residues. The CDR3 DNA reads as TGTGCCAGCAGTAAGGCCGGGACAGGGGGATCCTATGGCTACACCTTC. Protein: CASSKAGTGGSYGYTF.

This clonotype was observed a few times. The chain carries TRBV9 and TRBJ2-2; tentative D call: TRBD2 (6 bases). Germline values: CDR1 SGDLS, CDR2 YYNGEE. The CDR3 runs to 13 residues. The V end was cut by 7 bases, the J end by 3 bases, with 10 bases between. The CDR3 sequence is CASGGDYTGELFF. The CDR3 DNA is TGTGCCAGCGGAGGGGACTACACCGGGGAGCTGTTTTTT.

This clonotype was detected ten times or more. The J gene is TRBJ1-1, the V gene TRBV28, with no clear D. This CDR3 is 12 amino acids long. V was pared by 6 bases and J by 4 bases, with 9 bases between. Germline CDR1 is MDHEN and CDR2 is SYDVKM. CDR3 in DNA: TGTGCCAGCAGACCCGTGGGCACTGAAGCTTTCTTT. This translates into CASRPVGTEAFF.

The sample holds many counts of this clonotype. The chain combines TRBV2 with TRBJ1-2, with D possibly TRBD1 on 6 matching bases. Germline V gene data show CDR1 as SNHLY and CDR2 as FYNNEI. CDR3 length equals 11 residues. Trimming took off 9 bases at V and 7 bases at J, with 12 bases between the two ends. The CDR3 DNA reads as TGTGCCAGGGGCAGGGGTGGTGGCTACACCTTC. Translated: CARGRGGGYTF.

J is TRBJ1-6 and V is TRBV6-2 or TRBV6-3, with D hard to call. V shed 4 bases and J shed 9 bases, with 7 bases lying between them. The CDR3 loop spans 12 amino acids. From germline, CDR1 is MNHEY and CDR2 SVGEGT. As DNA, the CDR3 is TGTGCCAGCAGTTCGACCCGTTCACCCCTCCACTTT. Translated, it gives CASSSTRSPLHF.

The chain carries TRBV20-1 and TRBJ2-7; 8 positions agree with TRBD1. The germline V gene has CDR1 DFQATT and CDR2 SNEGSKA (reference sequence). Trimming removed 0 bases from V and 5 bases from J; junction bases left unmatched: 6. This CDR3 spans 14 amino acids. This chain's CDR3 is CSARDGDRFNEQYF. The CDR3 coding sequence is TGCAGTGCTAGAGATGGGGACAGGTTCAACGAGCAGTACTTC.

This clonotype was seen ten or more times. This sequence joins TRBV6-2 or TRBV6-3 and TRBJ2-5, with a weak D call TRBD1 (6 bases). CDR3 length equals 14 residues. The germline CDR1 and CDR2 sequences are MNHEY and SVGEGT. Trimming took off 2 bases at V and 1 base at J, with 8 bases between the two ends. The CDR3 coding sequence is TGTGCCAGCAGTTACGGGACACTCCAAGAGACCCAGTACTTC. It codes for CASSYGTLQETQYF.

The chain carries TRBV10-3 and TRBJ2-2; D gene uncertain. Germline V gene data show CDR1 as ENHRY and CDR2 as SYGVKD. The germline V and J ends were trimmed by 11 bases and 4 bases, with 8 bases remaining between them. The CDR3 contains 11 residues. CDR3 loop: CASQATGELFF. For the CDR3, the DNA is TGTGCCTCCCAGGCCACCGGGGAGCTGTTTTTT.

This chain uses TRBV28 with TRBJ1-2; D possibly corresponds to TRBD1 (5 bases). V was pared by 7 bases and J by 1 base, with 7 bases between. Per the germline V gene, CDR1 is MDHEN and CDR2 is SYDVKM. This CDR3 has 12 residues. Here the CDR3 reads CASKTVNYGYTF. CDR3 DNA sequence: TGTGCCAGCAAGACAGTTAACTATGGCTACACCTTC.

Ten or more counts support this clonotype. The chain is built from TRBV12-3 or TRBV12-4 and TRBJ1-6; D is possibly TRBD1 (6 bases). The CDR3 is 13 amino acids. V lost 9 bases, J lost 10 bases, and 16 bases lay in between. The CDR3 nucleotides read TGTGCCAGTGGGGGGCAACTAGGGTCACCCCTCCACTTT. This gives the protein CASGGQLGSPLHF.

There are a few counts of this clonotype. This rearrangement joins TRBV5-1 to TRBJ1-1; unclear D gene. The germline CDR1 and CDR2 sequences are SGHRS and YFSETQ. The CDR3 extends over 14 amino acids. Deletions cut 3 bases from V and 4 bases from J, with 13 bases between. The CDR3 loop is CASSWRSLGTEAFF. CDR3 nucleotide sequence: TGCGCCAGCAGCTGGCGAAGTTTAGGCACTGAAGCTTTCTTT.

This clonotype was picked up many times. The rearrangement joins TRBV10-3 to TRBJ2-3; 7 bases agree with TRBD1. Per germline, CDR1 ENHRY and CDR2 SYGVKD. The CDR3 consists of 15 residues. Losses at the gene ends were 6 bases for V and 0 bases for J; bases not matched to a gene: 6. CDR3 DNA: TGTGCCATCAGCCAACGACAGGGTAGCACAGATACGCAGTATTTT. Amino acid sequence: CAISQRQGSTDTQYF.

This clonotype has at least ten counts. The chain links TRBV11-2 to TRBJ1-1; 7 bases align to TRBD1. Per germline, CDR1 SGHAT and CDR2 FQNNGV. V shed 5 bases and J 3 bases; nucleotides not matched to a gene: 6. The length of the CDR3 is 14 residues. DNA for the CDR3: TGTGCCAGCAGCCCCCGGACAGGAGACACTGAAGCTTTCTTT. Residues: CASSPRTGDTEAFF.

This clonotype came up many times. The gene calls are TRBV2 and TRBJ2-7; 7 bases agree with TRBD1. There are 14 residues in the CDR3. Germline CDR1 reads SNHLY; CDR2 reads FYNNEI. The trim removed 7 bases at V and 5 bases at J, leaving 11 bases unmatched. The CDR3 here is CASTSTGNTNEQYF. CDR3 nucleotide sequence: TGTGCCAGCACTTCGACAGGGAATACTAACGAGCAGTACTTC.